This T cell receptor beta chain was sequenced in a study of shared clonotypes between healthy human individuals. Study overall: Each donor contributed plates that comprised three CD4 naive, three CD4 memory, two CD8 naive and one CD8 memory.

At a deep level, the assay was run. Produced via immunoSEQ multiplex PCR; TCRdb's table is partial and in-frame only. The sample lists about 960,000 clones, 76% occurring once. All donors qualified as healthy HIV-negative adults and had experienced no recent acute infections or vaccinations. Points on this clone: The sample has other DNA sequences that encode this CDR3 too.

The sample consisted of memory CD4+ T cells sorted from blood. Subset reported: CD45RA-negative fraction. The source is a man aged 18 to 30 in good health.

The CDR3 nucleotides are TGTGCCAGCAGTTATGGGGGGACCGGGGAGCTGTTTTTT. Translating gives CASSYGGTGELFF. The V and J genes are TRBV6-5 and TRBJ2-2; D is possibly TRBD2 (6 bases). CDR1 is MNHEY and CDR2 is SVGAGI in the germline V gene. Between the trimmed V and J ends, which lost 3 bases and 5 bases, there was a span of 7 bases. This CDR3 spans 13 amino acids.